A selection of T cell receptor beta chains follows, all from one sample in a study of CD8+ T cells in alopecia areata. Profiled with immunoSEQ multiplex PCR; TCRdb holds only in-frame clones, not every one. This table holds under 200,000 clones, roughly 60% found once. Material: CD4+ T cells sorted from blood, obtained at week 24, from a patient treated with tofacitinib. All receptors come from a human donor with alopecia areata. CDR3s leave out the opening cysteine and the closing phenylalanine or tryptophan. A D gene is named only where the DNA matches it firmly.

d_gene | j_gene | v_gene | CDR3aa
. | TRBJ2-3 | TRBV29-1 | SVWDNPTQY
TRBD1 | TRBJ2-4 | TRBV19 | ASSIIRQGTKNIQY
. | TRBJ2-3 | TRBV6-5 | ASSFRNRATDTQY
. | TRBJ1-1 | TRBV6-5 | ASSYSVGRVNTEAF
. | TRBJ1-1 | TRBV6-6 | ASRRENTEAF
. | TRBJ2-3 | TRBV19 | ASSIRDSTDTQY
TRBD1 | TRBJ1-5 | TRBV29-1 | SVAAGQGANQPQH
. | TRBJ2-2 | TRBV29-1 | SVTRGSLTGELF
. | TRBJ1-1 | TRBV9 | ASSVGANTEAF
. | TRBJ2-3 | TRBV7-2 | ASSGGSPDTQY
. | TRBJ2-7 | TRBV29-1 | SVVEGHMGSEQY
TRBD1 | TRBJ2-3 | TRBV29-1 | SVADRGDTQY
TRBD2 | TRBJ2-5 | TRBV6-5 | ASSFSGGAETQY
. | TRBJ1-5 | TRBV30 | AWSGRGLDQPQH